This TCR beta chain was captured by sequencing in a study of T cell repertoires in ileal Crohn's disease. Looking at the study overall: About half received postoperative treatment, around twelve with thiopurines and about 20 anti-TNF.

Note on this clone: Antigen unknown.

General study results and limits: Every patient over 26.8% clonality showed endoscopic recurrence. Clonal expansions were more frequent in active smokers than non-smokers at surgery.

Germline CDR1 and CDR2: SGHRS and YFSETQ. V lost 2 bases, J lost 3 bases, and 13 bases lay in between. This CDR3 spans 15 amino acids. The table came from immunoSEQ multiplex PCR; TCRdb's copy has only in-frame clones and leaves some out. The sample includes about 17,000 clones, around 65% seen only once; the top ten take 5.3%. The chain couples TRBV5-1 to TRBJ2-3; the D gene is possibly TRBD2 (5 bases). The source of this sequence is an adult with Crohn's disease. Sequences were obtained from ileal tissue. This CDR3 is CASSLSEGKTDTQYF. CDR3 DNA: TGCGCCAGCAGCTTAAGTGAGGGTAAAACAGATACGCAGTATTTT.